This TCR beta chain was profiled in a study of T-cell reconstitution after alpha-beta-depleted transplantation in children. The TCRbeta library incorporated unique molecular identifiers. TCRdb called the PCR reads again in MiXCR, with one record for every CDR3 protein. The profile shows fewer than 120,000 distinct CDR3 sequences, 10% of them singletons. The count of this clonotype is one. Since a much larger clone is just one base distant, this may be a read error. The V gene's germline CDR1 is SEHNR and CDR2 FQNEAQ (reference sequence). V gave up 8 bases and J gave up 7 bases; unmatched junction bases: 9. The CDR3 consists of 13 residues.

The input for sequencing was PBMCs from the stem cell graft donor, taken from the stem cell graft. This TCR derives from a human donor who donated a stem cell graft to a child with acute lymphoblastic leukemia. The V gene is TRBV7-9, the J gene TRBJ2-5, with 8 bases matching TRBD1. CDR3 sequence reads: CASLTGVEATQYF. The CDR3 region has the DNA TGTGCCAGCCTGACAGGGGTCGAAGCGACCCAGTACTTC.